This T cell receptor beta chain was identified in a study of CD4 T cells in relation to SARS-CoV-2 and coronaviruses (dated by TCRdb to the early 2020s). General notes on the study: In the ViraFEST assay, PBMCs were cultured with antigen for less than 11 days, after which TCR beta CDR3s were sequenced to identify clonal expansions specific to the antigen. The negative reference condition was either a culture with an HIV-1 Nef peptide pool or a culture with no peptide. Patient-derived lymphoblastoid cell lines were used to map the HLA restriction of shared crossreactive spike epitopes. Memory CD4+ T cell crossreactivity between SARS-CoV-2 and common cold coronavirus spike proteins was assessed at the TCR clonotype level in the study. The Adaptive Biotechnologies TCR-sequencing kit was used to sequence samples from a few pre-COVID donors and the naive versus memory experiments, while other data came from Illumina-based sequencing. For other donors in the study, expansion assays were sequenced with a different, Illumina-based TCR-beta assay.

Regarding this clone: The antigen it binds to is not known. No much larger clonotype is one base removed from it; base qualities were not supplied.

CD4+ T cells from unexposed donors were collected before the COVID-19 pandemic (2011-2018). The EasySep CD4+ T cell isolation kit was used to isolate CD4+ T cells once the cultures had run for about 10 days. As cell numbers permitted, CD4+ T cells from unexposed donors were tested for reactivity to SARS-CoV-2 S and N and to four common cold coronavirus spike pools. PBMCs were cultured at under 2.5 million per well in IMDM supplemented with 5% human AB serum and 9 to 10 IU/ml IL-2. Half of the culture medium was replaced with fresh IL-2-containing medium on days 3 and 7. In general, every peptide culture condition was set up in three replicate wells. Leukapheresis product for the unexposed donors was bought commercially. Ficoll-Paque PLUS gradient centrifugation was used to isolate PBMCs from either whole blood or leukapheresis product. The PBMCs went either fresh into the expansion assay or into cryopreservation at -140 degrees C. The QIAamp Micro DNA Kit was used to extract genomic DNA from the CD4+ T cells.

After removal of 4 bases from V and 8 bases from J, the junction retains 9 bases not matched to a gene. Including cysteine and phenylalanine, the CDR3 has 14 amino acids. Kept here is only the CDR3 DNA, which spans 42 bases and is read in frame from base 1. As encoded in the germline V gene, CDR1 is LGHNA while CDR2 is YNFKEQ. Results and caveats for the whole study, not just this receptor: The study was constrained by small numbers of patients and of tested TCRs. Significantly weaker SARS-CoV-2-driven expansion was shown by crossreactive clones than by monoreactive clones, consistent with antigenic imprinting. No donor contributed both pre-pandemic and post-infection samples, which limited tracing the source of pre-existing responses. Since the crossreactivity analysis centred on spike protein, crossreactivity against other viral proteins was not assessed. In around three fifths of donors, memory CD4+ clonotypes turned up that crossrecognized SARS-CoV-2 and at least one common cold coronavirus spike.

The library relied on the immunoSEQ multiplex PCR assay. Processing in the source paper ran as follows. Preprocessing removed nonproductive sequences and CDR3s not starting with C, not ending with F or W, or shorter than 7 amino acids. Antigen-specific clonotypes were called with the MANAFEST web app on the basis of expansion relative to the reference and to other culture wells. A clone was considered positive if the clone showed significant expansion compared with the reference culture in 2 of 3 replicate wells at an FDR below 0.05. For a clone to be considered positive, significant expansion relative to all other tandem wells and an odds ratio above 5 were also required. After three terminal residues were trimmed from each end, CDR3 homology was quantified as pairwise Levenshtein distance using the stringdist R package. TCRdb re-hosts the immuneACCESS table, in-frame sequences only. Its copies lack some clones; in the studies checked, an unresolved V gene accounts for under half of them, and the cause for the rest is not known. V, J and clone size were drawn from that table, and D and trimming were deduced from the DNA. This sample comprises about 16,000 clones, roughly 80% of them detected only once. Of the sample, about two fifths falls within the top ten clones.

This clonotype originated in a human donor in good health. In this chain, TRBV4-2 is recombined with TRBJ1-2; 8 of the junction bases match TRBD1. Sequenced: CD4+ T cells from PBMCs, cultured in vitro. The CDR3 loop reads CASSPAGTGGGYTF. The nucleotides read TGTGCCAGCAGCCCCGCCGGGACAGGAGGCGGCTACACCTTC.